The clone carrying this T cell receptor beta chain was seen once. Its antigen is not known. This entry belongs to a study of shared clonotypes between healthy human individuals. Study-wide background: CD4 naive and memory got three plates each, CD8 naive two, CD8 memory one. Overall study findings and caveats: Sequencing depth was expected to affect clonotype sharing among donors. With few donors, the genetic and exposure-history diversity represented was limited.

V lost 3 bases, J lost 8 bases, and 13 bases stayed unmatched. The length of the CDR3 is 17 residues. Looked up from germline, CDR1 is KGHSH and CDR2 is LQKENI. The data were produced by immunoSEQ multiplex PCR, yet TCRdb's version contains in-frame clones alone and is incomplete. This sample has approximately 1,000,000 clones, with roughly 77% found just once. Material for sequencing was memory CD4+ T cells from PBMCs. As for subset: CD45RA-negative fraction. The clonotype comes from a man aged 18 to 30 in good health. Some clones in this sample may be carry-over from other donors' samples. This chain uses TRBV18 with TRBJ1-4; 9 positions match TRBD1. CDR3 sequence (DNA): TGTGCCAGCTCACCGCCGTTTACAGGGGGCGTAAGGGAAAAACTGTTTTTT. This gives the protein CASSPPFTGGVREKLFF.